The source of this TCR beta chain is a study of HIV-infected children after antiretroviral therapy interruption. Whole-study context: Recorded EBV and CMV exposure existed for most children. Interruption-arm samples span weeks 0, 12, interruption end (24 or 48), and about 3 years post-study.

RNA-based 3' RACE libraries used unique molecular identifiers. Via MiXCR, TCRdb re-called the 3' RACE reads, giving one row per CDR3 protein. Counted here are fewer than 45,000 distinct CDR3 sequences, 6.5% occurring once; the ten biggest clones make up more than 0.95%. The sample's treatment: PENTA 11 planned treatment interruption arm or continuous ART arm. Study-wide results and caveats: Naive CD4+ CDR3 sharing between time points fell after interruption began. The CD45RA+ naive sort may contain some EMRA or stem memory cells.

Between the trimmed V and J ends, which lost 4 bases and 11 bases, there was a span of 13 bases. The CDR3 length is 13 residues. The germline gives CDR1 SGHDT, CDR2 YYEEEE. This clonotype was counted many times. Its antigen is unknown. The clonotype originates from a pool of human donors with HIV. The V call is TRBV5-6, the J call TRBJ1-6, with D possibly matching TRBD1 (6 bases). This sample comprised CD45RA+ CD4+ T cells from PBMCs, pooled from several time points, obtained from a donor given antiretroviral therapy, either interrupted or continuous. Subset given: naive CD4+ CD45RA+ CD45RO- T cells. The CDR3 here is CASSQTGSTPLHF. The CDR3 bases are TGTGCCAGCAGCCAAACAGGGTCCACACCCCTCCACTTT.